Listed below are T cell receptor beta chains from one sample, sequenced in a study of cytomegalovirus exposure and HLA in healthy donors. The repertoire was sequenced with immunoSEQ multiplex PCR; TCRdb's copy has only in-frame clones and lacks some. The table includes tens of thousands of clones, approximately 94% detected once. Material: PBMCs. These receptors were obtained from a woman under 40 in good health and CMV-seropositive. Both conserved end residues are part of each CDR3. The D gene is left open where the match is weak. Size values are once, few and many counts, or a class for expanded clones, and some rows have none.

size: .
V: TRBV6-5
J: TRBJ1-5
D: TRBD1
CDR3: CASSLGQGHQPQHF
DNA: TGTGCCAGCAGTTTAGGACAGGGTCATCAGCCCCAGCATTTT

size: .
V: TRBV25-1
J: TRBJ2-3
D: TRBD1
CDR3: CASTGGDVFTDTQYF
DNA: TGTGCCAGCACAGGGGGAGACGTTTTCACAGATACGCAGTATTTT

size: .
V: TRBV28
J: TRBJ2-1
D: .
CDR3: CASSSPFGGRNNEQFF
DNA: TGTGCCAGCAGTTCCCCATTTGGGGGGAGGAACAATGAGCAGTTCTTC

size: .
V: TRBV19
J: TRBJ2-1
D: .
CDR3: CASTDRSSYNEQFF
DNA: TGTGCCAGTACTGACAGGAGCTCCTACAATGAGCAGTTCTTC

size: .
V: TRBV10-3
J: TRBJ2-5
D: TRBD2
CDR3: CAISESGLAGGRGETQYF
DNA: TGTGCCATCAGTGAGTCGGGACTAGCGGGAGGTCGGGGAGAGACCCAGTACTTC

size: few
V: TRBV7-9
J: TRBJ1-5
D: TRBD1
CDR3: CASSDDRALSFQHF
DNA: TGTGCCAGCAGCGACGACAGGGCCCTCTCGTTCCAGCATTTT

size: .
V: TRBV28
J: TRBJ2-1
D: TRBD1
CDR3: CASSFQGGYGGYEQFF
DNA: TGTGCCAGCAGTTTTCAAGGGGGCTACGGTGGCTATGAGCAGTTCTTC

size: .
V: TRBV27
J: TRBJ2-3
D: .
CDR3: CASSLLSLRTDTQYF
DNA: TGTGCCAGCAGTTTATTATCCCTGAGAACAGATACGCAGTATTTT

size: .
V: TRBV28
J: TRBJ2-5
D: .
CDR3: CVTRQETQYF
DNA: TGTGTCACTAGACAAGAGACCCAGTACTTC

size: .
V: TRBV28
J: TRBJ1-1
D: .
CDR3: CASSQKLPGVGSRFSEAFF
DNA: TGTGCCAGCAGTCAAAAGCTACCCGGGGTTGGGAGTCGGTTCTCTGAAGCTTTCTTT

size: .
V: TRBV19
J: TRBJ2-2
D: .
CDR3: CASSIVGAANTGELFF
DNA: TGTGCCAGTAGTATCGTGGGAGCCGCGAACACCGGGGAGCTGTTTTTT

size: .
V: TRBV7-2
J: TRBJ2-5
D: TRBD2
CDR3: CASSLQDSGSETQYF
DNA: TGTGCCAGCAGCTTACAAGATAGCGGGAGCGAGACCCAGTACTTC

size: .
V: TRBV4-3
J: TRBJ2-2
D: .
CDR3: CASTDQGGTGELFF
DNA: TGCGCCAGCACCGACCAGGGGGGTACCGGGGAGCTGTTTTTT

size: .
V: TRBV30
J: TRBJ1-2
D: .
CDR3: CAWRDPGNYGYTF
DNA: TGTGCCTGGAGGGACCCGGGGAACTATGGCTACACCTTC

size: .
V: TRBV7-9
J: TRBJ1-2
D: .
CDR3: CASSLDVRVYDGYTF
DNA: TGTGCCAGCAGCTTAGATGTCAGGGTATATGATGGCTACACCTTC

size: .
V: TRBV7-2
J: TRBJ2-6
D: .
CDR3: CASSRGPGANVLTF
DNA: TGTGCCAGCAGCAGGGGCCCTGGGGCCAACGTCCTGACTTTC

size: .
V: TRBV7-6
J: TRBJ1-1
D: .
CDR3: CASSSKWGGGTEAFF
DNA: TGTGCCAGCAGCTCAAAGTGGGGGGGCGGCACTGAAGCTTTCTTT

size: .
V: TRBV7-8
J: TRBJ2-1
D: TRBD2
CDR3: CASSQVAGAYNEQFF
DNA: TGTGCCAGCAGCCAAGTAGCGGGGGCCTACAATGAGCAGTTCTTC

size: .
V: TRBV7-3
J: TRBJ2-2
D: TRBD1
CDR3: CASSFPMSTGSTGELFF
DNA: TGTGCCAGCAGCTTCCCAATGTCGACAGGGAGCACCGGGGAGCTGTTTTTT

size: once
V: TRBV7-9
J: TRBJ2-4
D: .
CDR3: CASSVTTRQAAKNIQYF
DNA: TGTGCCAGCAGCGTCACGACCAGACAGGCAGCCAAAAACATTCAGTACTTC

size: .
V: TRBV5-1
J: TRBJ2-7
D: .
CDR3: CASSFSSGGFSYEQYF
DNA: TGCGCCAGCAGCTTTAGTTCAGGGGGGTTCTCCTACGAGCAGTACTTC